The clone carrying this T cell receptor (beta chain) was found a few times. The data were obtained in a study of blood T cell repertoires in COVID-19. Germline V gives CDR1 MDHEN, CDR2 SYDVKM. With 4 bases clipped from V and 4 bases from J, the junction kept 13 bases outside the gene matches. The CDR3 length is 17 residues. Repertoires were generated with immunoSEQ multiplex PCR, while TCRdb's copy carries only in-frame clones and drops some. The sample carries about 200,000 clones, approximately 88% recorded once. This clonotype was obtained from a man in his forties or fifties with acute or convalescent COVID-19. Sample: peripheral blood. The chain employs TRBV28 and TRBJ2-7; 10 bases align to TRBD1. The CDR3 nucleotides are TGTGCCAGCAGTTACCGCTTAGGGGGACAGGGGTTTTACGAGCAGTACTTC. Encoded protein: CASSYRLGGQGFYEQYF.